This T cell receptor beta chain originates from a study of blood T cell repertoires in COVID-19. At the level of the study: Sites across the United States, Italy and Spain contributed samples from acute and convalescent COVID-19. Nucleic acid was either cDNA or gDNA, and it came from T cells, B-cell-depleted T cells, or PBMCs.

The authors' processing: For nucleated cells, counts were estimated from reference gene primer amplification. This table comes from immunoSEQ multiplex PCR, and its TCRdb copy is limited to in-frame clones, with some not included. That table gives V, J and clone size, and the DNA gave D and trimming. Counted here are more than 95,000 clones, about 80% occurring once; the ten biggest clones make up approximately 3.4%. This CDR3 is built from 14 residues. The junction had 2 bases not matched to a gene; V was cut back by 4 bases and J by 4 bases. CDR1 and CDR2 from the germline V gene are MGHDK and SYGVNS.

The sequenced sample consisted of peripheral blood. The clonotype was recovered from a woman of 80 years or more with active or convalescent COVID-19. This chain links TRBV25-1 with TRBJ2-7; 12 bases map to TRBD2. The chain's CDR3 is CASSASGGAYEQYF. The CDR3 DNA reads as TGTGCCAGCAGTGCTAGCGGGGGGGCTTACGAGCAGTACTTC.